This T cell receptor (beta chain) came from a study of T cell responses to AZD1222 COVID-19 vaccine. The overall study: Pooling was applied to second doses at about 4 or about 12 weeks.

Using immunoSEQ multiplex PCR, the repertoire was profiled, and TCRdb retains in-frame clones only, with some absent. This sample carries some 180,000 clones, about 92% of them seen once, and the ten largest clones take 1% to 1.5%. Sequencing used peripheral blood, obtained on day 0 of AZD1222 vaccination. This receptor was obtained from an adult in good health.

CDR3 coding DNA: TGTGCCAGCAGTTTTTGGGGGGCTAGCAATCAGCCCCAGCATTTT. Translated: CASSFWGASNQPQHF. The J gene is TRBJ1-5, the V gene TRBV28, with D perhaps TRBD1 (6 bases). The V end lost 3 bases, the J end lost 0 bases, and 9 bases lay between the germline ends. The CDR3 is 15 residues long. The germline V gene encodes CDR1 MDHEN and CDR2 SYDVKM.